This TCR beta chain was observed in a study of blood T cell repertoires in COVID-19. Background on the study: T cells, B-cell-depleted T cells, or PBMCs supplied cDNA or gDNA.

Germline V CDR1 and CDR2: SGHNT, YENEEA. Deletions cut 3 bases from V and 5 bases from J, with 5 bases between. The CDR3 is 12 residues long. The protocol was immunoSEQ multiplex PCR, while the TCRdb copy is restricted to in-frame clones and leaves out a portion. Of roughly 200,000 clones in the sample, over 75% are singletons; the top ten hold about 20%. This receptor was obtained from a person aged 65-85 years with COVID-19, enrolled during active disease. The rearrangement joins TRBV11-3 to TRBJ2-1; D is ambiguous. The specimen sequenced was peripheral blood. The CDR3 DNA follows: TGTGCCAGCAGCTTCCTTAACAATGAGCAGTTCTTC. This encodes CASSFLNNEQFF.